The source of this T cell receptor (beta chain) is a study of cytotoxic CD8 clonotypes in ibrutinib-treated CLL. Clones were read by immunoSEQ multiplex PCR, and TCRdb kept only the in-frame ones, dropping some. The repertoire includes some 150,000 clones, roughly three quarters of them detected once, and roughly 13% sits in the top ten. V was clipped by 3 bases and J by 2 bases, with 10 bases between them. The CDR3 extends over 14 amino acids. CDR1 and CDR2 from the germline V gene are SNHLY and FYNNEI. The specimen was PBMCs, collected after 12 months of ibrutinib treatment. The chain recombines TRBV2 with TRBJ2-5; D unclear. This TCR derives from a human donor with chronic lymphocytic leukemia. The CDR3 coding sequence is TGTGCCAGCAGTGAGTTAACTCCACAAGAGACCCAGTACTTC. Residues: CASSELTPQETQYF. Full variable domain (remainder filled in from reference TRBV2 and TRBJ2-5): EPEVTQTPSHQVTQMGQEVILRCVPISNHLYFYWYRQILGQKVEFLVSFYNNEISEKSEIFDDQFSVERPDGSNFTLKIRSTKLEDSAMYFCASSELTPQETQYFGPGTRLLVL.